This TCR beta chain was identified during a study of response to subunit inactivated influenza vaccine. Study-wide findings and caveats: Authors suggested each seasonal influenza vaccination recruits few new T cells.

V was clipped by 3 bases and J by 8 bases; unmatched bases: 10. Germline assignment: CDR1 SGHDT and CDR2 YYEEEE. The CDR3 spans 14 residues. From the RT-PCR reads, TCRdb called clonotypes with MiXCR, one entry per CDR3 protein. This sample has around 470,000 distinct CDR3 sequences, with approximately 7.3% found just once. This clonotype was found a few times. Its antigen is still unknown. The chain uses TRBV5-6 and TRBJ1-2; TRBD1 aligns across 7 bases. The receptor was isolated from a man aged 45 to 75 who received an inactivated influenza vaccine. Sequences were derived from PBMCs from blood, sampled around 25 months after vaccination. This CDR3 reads CASSSEGQPPGYTF. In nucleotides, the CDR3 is TGTGCCAGCAGCTCGGAGGGACAGCCTCCGGGCTACACCTTC.